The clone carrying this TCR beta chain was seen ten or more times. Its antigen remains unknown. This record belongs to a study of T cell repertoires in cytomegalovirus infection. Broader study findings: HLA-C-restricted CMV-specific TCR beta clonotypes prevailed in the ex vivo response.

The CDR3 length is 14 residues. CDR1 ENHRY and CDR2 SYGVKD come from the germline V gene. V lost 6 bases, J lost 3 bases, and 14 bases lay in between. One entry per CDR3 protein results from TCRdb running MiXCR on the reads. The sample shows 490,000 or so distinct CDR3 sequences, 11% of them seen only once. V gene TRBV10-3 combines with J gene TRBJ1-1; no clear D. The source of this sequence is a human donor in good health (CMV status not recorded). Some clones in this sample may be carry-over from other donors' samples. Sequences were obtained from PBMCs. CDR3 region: CAIRAVRSDTEAFF. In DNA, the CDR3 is TGTGCCATCAGGGCGGTCAGGTCGGACACTGAAGCTTTCTTT.